These T cell receptor beta chains were read from a single sample in a study of shared clonotypes between healthy human individuals. TCRdb's table, derived via immunoSEQ multiplex PCR, lists solely in-frame clones and lacks some. The sample shows a few million clones, approximately 94% of them seen only once. The sample consisted of naive CD4+ T cells sorted from blood. The source is a man between 18 and 29 years old in good health. Both conserved end residues are part of each CDR3. A D gene is named only where the DNA matches it firmly. Clone size appears in some rows only: once, few, many, or a class for an expanded clone.

TRBD1,TRBV2,TRBJ1-5,NA,CASRRTGDQPQHF,TGTGCCAGCAGAAGGACAGGGGATCAGCCCCAGCATTTT
TRBD2,TRBV7-2,TRBJ2-1,NA,CASSLGLAGGHNEQFF,TGTGCCAGCAGCCTCGGACTAGCGGGGGGGCACAATGAGCAGTTCTTC
TRBD1,TRBV6-1,TRBJ2-7,NA,CASRGIGDSSYEQYF,TGTGCCAGCAGGGGGATTGGGGACAGCTCCTACGAGCAGTACTTC
NA,TRBV30,TRBJ1-4,NA,CAWSSKAGNREKLFF,TGTGCCTGGAGTTCTAAGGCAGGGAACCGTGAAAAACTGTTTTTT
NA,TRBV15,TRBJ2-7,NA,CATSREAAEQYF,TGTGCCACCAGCAGAGAGGCAGCCGAGCAGTACTTC
NA,TRBV6-1,TRBJ2-3,NA,CASNGAVDTQYF,TGTGCCAGCAACGGGGCGGTAGATACGCAGTATTTT
NA,TRBV19,TRBJ2-1,once,CASSIRGGYSSYNEQFF,TGTGCCAGTAGTATTCGTGGGGGGTATAGCTCCTACAATGAGCAGTTCTTC
NA,TRBV5-4,TRBJ1-2,NA,CASSLDGYYGYTF,TGTGCCAGCAGCTTGGATGGGTACTATGGCTACACCTTC
NA,TRBV6-1,TRBJ2-2,NA,CASESDLNTGELFF,TGTGCCAGCGAGTCGGATTTGAACACCGGGGAGCTGTTTTTT
NA,TRBV5-6,TRBJ2-1,NA,CASSFGTGYNEQFF,TGTGCCAGCAGCTTCGGGACTGGATACAATGAGCAGTTCTTC
NA,TRBV2,TRBJ2-3,NA,CASSIGATDTQYF,TGTGCCAGCAGTATAGGGGCCACAGATACGCAGTATTTT
TRBD1,TRBV30,TRBJ2-3,NA,CAWSGDRRSTDTQYF,TGTGCCTGGAGTGGGGACAGGAGAAGCACAGATACGCAGTATTTT
NA,TRBV7-2,TRBJ2-4,NA,CASSLNLVNIQYF,TGTGCCAGCAGCTTAAATTTGGTAAACATTCAGTACTTC
TRBD1,TRBV6-1,TRBJ1-5,NA,CASSGGRGRAGNQPQHF,TGTGCCAGCAGTGGTGGCAGGGGGCGCGCGGGCAATCAGCCCCAGCATTTT
NA,TRBV6-5,TRBJ1-2,NA,CASSLRQNPYGYTF,TGTGCCAGCAGCCTCCGACAGAACCCCTATGGCTACACCTTC
NA,TRBV27,TRBJ1-1,NA,CASSSVGVWDTEAFF,TGTGCCAGCAGTTCAGTCGGGGTATGGGACACTGAAGCTTTCTTT
NA,TRBV5-8,TRBJ2-7,NA,CASSLIREASYEQYF,TGTGCCAGCAGCTTGATCAGGGAGGCCTCCTACGAGCAGTACTTC
TRBD2,TRBV11-2,TRBJ2-2,once,CASSLLGGANTGELFF,TGTGCCAGCAGCTTACTCGGGGGGGCGAACACCGGGGAGCTGTTTTTT
NA,TRBV30,TRBJ1-5,NA,CAWRGHGNQPQHF,TGTGCCTGGAGGGGACACGGCAATCAGCCCCAGCATTTT
NA,TRBV5-1,TRBJ2-7,NA,CASSLDRSSSYEQYF,TGCGCCAGCAGCTTGGATCGGAGTAGCTCCTACGAGCAGTACTTC
NA,TRBV10-1,TRBJ1-2,once,CASSSRANYGYTF,TGCGCCAGCAGCAGCCGGGCAAACTATGGCTACACCTTC
NA,TRBV30,TRBJ2-2,NA,CAWSTGRGATGELFF,TGTGCCTGGAGCACGGGACGGGGGGCCACCGGGGAGCTGTTTTTT
TRBD1,TRBV5-1,TRBJ2-7,NA,CASKETGDEQYF,TGCGCCAGCAAGGAGACAGGGGACGAGCAGTACTTC
TRBD2,TRBV5-1,TRBJ2-1,NA,CASSSGLAGNEQFF,TGCGCCAGCAGCTCGGGACTAGCAGGCAATGAGCAGTTCTTC
NA,TRBV2,TRBJ2-1,NA,CASSEAWAVGEQFF,TGTGCCAGCAGTGAAGCTTGGGCCGTCGGTGAGCAGTTCTTC
NA,TRBV7-2,TRBJ2-7,NA,CASSPETGTSYEQYF,TGTGCCAGCAGCCCGGAGACTGGAACATCCTACGAGCAGTACTTC
TRBD2,TRBV10-3,TRBJ2-7,NA,CAISGNDGRGPYEQYF,TGTGCCATCAGTGGGAATGACGGGAGGGGTCCTTACGAGCAGTACTTC
NA,TRBV25-1,TRBJ2-7,NA,CASSEYVHEQYF,TGTGCCAGCAGTGAATACGTCCACGAGCAGTACTTC
NA,TRBV12-2,TRBJ2-6,NA,CASRLDLIGMRSSGANVLTF,TGTGCAAGTCGCTTAGATCTGATTGGAATGCGCAGCTCTGGGGCCAACGTCCTGACTTTC
NA,TRBV5-4,TRBJ2-2,NA,CASSRDTTGELFF,TGTGCCAGCAGCCGCGATACCACGGGGGAGCTGTTTTTT
TRBD1,TRBV5-6,TRBJ2-2,NA,CASSFGQAAVELFF,TGTGCCAGCAGCTTTGGACAGGCCGCGGTGGAGCTGTTTTTT
NA,TRBV6-6,TRBJ1-6,NA,CASSYSTRKVAPLHF,TGTGCCAGCAGTTACTCGACAAGGAAGGTGGCACCCCTCCACTTT
NA,TRBV27,TRBJ2-7,NA,CASSLTGDATQYF,TGTGCCAGCAGTTTAACGGGAGACGCGACGCAGTACTTC
TRBD1,TRBV30,TRBJ2-7,NA,CAWANRGSYEQYF,TGTGCCTGGGCCAACAGGGGCTCCTACGAGCAGTACTTC
TRBD2,TRBV10-3,TRBJ2-7,NA,CAISPSGGKNEQYF,TGTGCCATCAGCCCTAGCGGGGGAAAAAACGAGCAGTACTTC
TRBD1,TRBV4-3,TRBJ1-3,NA,CASSQTPPTGTSGNTIYF,TGCGCCAGCAGCCAAACCCCGCCGACAGGGACCTCTGGAAACACCATATATTTT
TRBD2,TRBV7-9,TRBJ2-7,NA,CASSPGVAGGLLKYYEQYF,TGTGCCAGCAGCCCCGGGGTAGCGGGGGGGCTGCTCAAGTACTACGAGCAGTACTTC
NA,TRBV11-3,TRBJ1-5,NA,CASSLIGQINQPQHF,TGTGCCAGCAGCCTTATAGGACAGATCAATCAGCCCCAGCATTTT
TRBD1,TRBV9,TRBJ2-2,NA,CASSKRGQGNTGELFF,TGTGCCAGCAGCAAGAGAGGACAGGGAAACACCGGGGAGCTGTTTTTT
TRBD1,TRBV7-9,TRBJ1-4,once,CASSRGQGSEKLFF,TGTGCCAGCAGTCGTGGACAGGGCTCTGAAAAACTGTTTTTT
TRBD1,TRBV18,TRBJ1-5,NA,CASSPSAEQGSQPQHF,TGTGCCAGCTCACCCTCAGCCGAACAGGGGAGTCAGCCCCAGCATTTT
NA,TRBV6-1,TRBJ1-5,NA,CASSGTEYSNQPQHF,TGTGCCAGCAGTGGAACAGAGTATAGCAATCAGCCCCAGCATTTT
NA,TRBV29-1,TRBJ2-5,NA,CSVRLRLGETQYF,TGCAGCGTACGACTGAGGTTGGGGGAGACCCAGTACTTC
TRBD2,TRBV6-5,TRBJ2-7,NA,CASSYSGRGSYEQYF,TGTGCCAGCAGTTACTCGGGGAGGGGATCCTACGAGCAGTACTTC
NA,TRBV11-2,TRBJ2-1,NA,CASSSPKGSYNEQFF,TGTGCCAGCAGCTCCCCGAAGGGTTCCTACAATGAGCAGTTCTTC
NA,TRBV27,TRBJ2-7,NA,CASNSGDVEYF,TGTGCCAGCAATTCAGGGGATGTGGAGTACTTC
NA,TRBV10-1,TRBJ2-7,NA,CASSDTGRRQYF,TGCGCCAGCTCAGATACAGGTAGAAGACAGTACTTC
NA,TRBV2,TRBJ2-3,NA,CASSDSPADTQYF,TGTGCCAGCAGTGACAGTCCCGCAGATACGCAGTATTTT
TRBD1,TRBV6-1,TRBJ1-1,few,CASSDWGRGPEAFF,TGTGCCAGCAGTGACTGGGGCAGGGGGCCTGAAGCTTTCTTT
NA,TRBV6-5,TRBJ2-2,NA,CASKGQNTGELFF,TGTGCCAGCAAGGGGCAGAACACCGGGGAGCTGTTTTTT
NA,TRBV7-2,TRBJ2-1,NA,CASSLSAGSYNEQFF,TGTGCCAGCAGCTTAAGCGCGGGAAGCTACAATGAGCAGTTCTTC